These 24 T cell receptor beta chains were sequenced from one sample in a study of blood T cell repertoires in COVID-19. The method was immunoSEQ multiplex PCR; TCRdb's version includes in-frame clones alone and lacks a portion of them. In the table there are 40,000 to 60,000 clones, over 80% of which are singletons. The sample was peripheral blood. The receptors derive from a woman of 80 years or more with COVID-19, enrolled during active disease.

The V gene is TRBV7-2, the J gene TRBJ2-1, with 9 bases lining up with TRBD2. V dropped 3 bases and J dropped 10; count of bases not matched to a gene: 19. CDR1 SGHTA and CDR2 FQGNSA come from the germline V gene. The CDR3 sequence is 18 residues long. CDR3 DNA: TGTGCCAGCAGCTTTGTCTCGCCCCGGCTAGCGGGAAAAGAAGAGCAGTTCTTC. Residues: CASSFVSPRLAGKEEQFF.

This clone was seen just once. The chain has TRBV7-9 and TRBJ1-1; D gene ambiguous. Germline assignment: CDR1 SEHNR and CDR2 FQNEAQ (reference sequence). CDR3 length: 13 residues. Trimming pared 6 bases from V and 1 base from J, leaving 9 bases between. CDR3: CASRNARNTEAFF. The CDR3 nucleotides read TGTGCCAGCAGGAATGCGAGGAACACTGAAGCTTTCTTT. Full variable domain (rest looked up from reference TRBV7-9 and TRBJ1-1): DTGVSQNPRHKITKRGQNVTFRCDPISEHNRLYWYRQTLGQGPEFLTYFQNEAQLEKSRLLSDRFSAERPKGSFSTLEIQRTEQGDSAMYLCASRNARNTEAFFGQGTRLTVV.

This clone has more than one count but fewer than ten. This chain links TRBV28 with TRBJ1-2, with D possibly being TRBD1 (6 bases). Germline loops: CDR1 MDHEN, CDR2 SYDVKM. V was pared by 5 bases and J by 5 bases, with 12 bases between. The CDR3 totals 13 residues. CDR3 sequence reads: CASSPDSSYGYTF. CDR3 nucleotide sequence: TGTGCCAGCAGTCCGGACAGTTCTTATGGCTACACCTTC.

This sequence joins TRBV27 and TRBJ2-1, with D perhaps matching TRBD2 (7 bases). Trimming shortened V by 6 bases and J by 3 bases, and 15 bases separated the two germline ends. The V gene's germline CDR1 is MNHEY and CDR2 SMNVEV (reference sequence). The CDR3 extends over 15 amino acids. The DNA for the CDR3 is TGTGCCAGCAGATTTGAGGGGGGGGGCTACAATGAGCAGTTCTTC. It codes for CASRFEGGGYNEQFF.

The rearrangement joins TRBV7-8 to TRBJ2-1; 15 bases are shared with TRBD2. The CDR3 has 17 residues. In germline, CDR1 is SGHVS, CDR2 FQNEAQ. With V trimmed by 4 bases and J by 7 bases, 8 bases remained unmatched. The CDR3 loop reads CASSSWTSGRARNEQFF. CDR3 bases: TGTGCCAGCAGCTCATGGACTAGCGGGAGGGCCAGGAATGAGCAGTTCTTC.

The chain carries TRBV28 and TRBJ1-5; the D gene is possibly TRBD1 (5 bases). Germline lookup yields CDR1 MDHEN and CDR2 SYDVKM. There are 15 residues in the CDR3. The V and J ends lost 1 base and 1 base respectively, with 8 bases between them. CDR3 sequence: CASSLYRGSNQPQHF. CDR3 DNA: TGTGCCAGCAGTTTATACCGGGGGAGCAATCAGCCCCAGCATTTT.

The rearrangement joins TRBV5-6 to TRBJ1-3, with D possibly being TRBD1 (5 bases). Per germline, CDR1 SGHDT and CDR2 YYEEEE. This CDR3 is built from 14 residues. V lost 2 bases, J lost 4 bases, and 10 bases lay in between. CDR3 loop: CASSFRGGGNTIYF. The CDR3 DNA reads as TGTGCCAGCAGCTTCCGGGGGGGAGGAAACACCATATATTTT.

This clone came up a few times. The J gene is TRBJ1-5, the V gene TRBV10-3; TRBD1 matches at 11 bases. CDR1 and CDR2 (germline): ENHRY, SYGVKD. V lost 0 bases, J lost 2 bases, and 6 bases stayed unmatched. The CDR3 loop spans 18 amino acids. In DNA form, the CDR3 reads TGTGCCATCAGTGAGTCCGGGACAGGGGGGATTGGCAATCAGCCCCAGCATTTT. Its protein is CAISESGTGGIGNQPQHF.

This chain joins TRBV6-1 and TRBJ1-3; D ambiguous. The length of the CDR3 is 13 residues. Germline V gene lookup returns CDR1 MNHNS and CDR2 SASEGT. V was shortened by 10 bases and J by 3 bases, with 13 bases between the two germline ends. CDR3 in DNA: TGTGCCACCGGCCCCCGCGGTGGAAACACCATATATTTT. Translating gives CATGPRGGNTIYF.

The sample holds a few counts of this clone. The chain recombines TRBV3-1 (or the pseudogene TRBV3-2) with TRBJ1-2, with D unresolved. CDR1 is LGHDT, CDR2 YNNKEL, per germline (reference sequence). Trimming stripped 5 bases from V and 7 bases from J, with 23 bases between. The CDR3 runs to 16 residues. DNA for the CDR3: TGTGCCAGCAGCTCCTTGAGCGAAGGTGTTTTGTCTGGCTACACCTTC. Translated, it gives CASSSLSEGVLSGYTF.

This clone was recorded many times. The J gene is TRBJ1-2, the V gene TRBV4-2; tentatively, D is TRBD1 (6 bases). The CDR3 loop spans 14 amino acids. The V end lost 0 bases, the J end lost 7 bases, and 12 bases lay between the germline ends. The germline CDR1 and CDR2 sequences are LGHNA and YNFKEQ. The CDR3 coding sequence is TGTGCCAGCAGCCAAGATGAGTGGGGGCCTGGCTACACCTTC. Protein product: CASSQDEWGPGYTF.

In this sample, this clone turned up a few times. The CDR3 coding sequence is TGTGCCAGCAGTTTACAGAGCAATCAGCCCCAGCATTTT. Its protein is CASSLQSNQPQHF. The chain combines TRBV27 with TRBJ1-5; D gene uncertain. V lost 2 bases to trimming and J lost 1 base, with 3 bases between them. The CDR3 covers 13 residues. The germline V gene has CDR1 MNHEY and CDR2 SMNVEV (reference sequence).

CDR3 bases: TGTGCCAGCAGGCCAAGTCAACAGGGAGGGGCTTTCTTT. This encodes CASRPSQQGGAFF. V usage is TRBV4-2 and J usage is TRBJ1-1; weak D call: TRBD1 (6 bases). In germline, CDR1 is LGHNA, CDR2 YNFKEQ. With 6 bases removed from V and 11 bases from J, the gap between germline ends came to 19 bases. This CDR3 spans 13 amino acids.

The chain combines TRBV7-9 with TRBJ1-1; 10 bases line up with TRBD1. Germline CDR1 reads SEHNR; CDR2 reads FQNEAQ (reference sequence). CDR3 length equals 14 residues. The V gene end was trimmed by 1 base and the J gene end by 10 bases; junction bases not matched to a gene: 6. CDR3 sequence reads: CASSLGVRTGGAFF. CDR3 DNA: TGTGCCAGCAGCTTAGGAGTCCGGACAGGGGGAGCTTTCTTT.

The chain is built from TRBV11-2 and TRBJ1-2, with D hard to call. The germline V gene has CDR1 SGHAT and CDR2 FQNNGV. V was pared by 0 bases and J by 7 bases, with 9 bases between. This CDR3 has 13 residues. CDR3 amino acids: CASSLDWGGGYTF. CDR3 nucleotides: TGTGCCAGCAGCTTAGACTGGGGAGGTGGCTACACCTTC. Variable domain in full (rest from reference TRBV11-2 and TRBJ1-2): EAGVAQSPRYKIIEKRQSVAFWCNPISGHATLYWYQQILGQGPKLLIQFQNNGVVDDSQLPKDRFSAERLKGVDSTLKIQPAKLEDSAVYLCASSLDWGGGYTFGSGTRLTVV.

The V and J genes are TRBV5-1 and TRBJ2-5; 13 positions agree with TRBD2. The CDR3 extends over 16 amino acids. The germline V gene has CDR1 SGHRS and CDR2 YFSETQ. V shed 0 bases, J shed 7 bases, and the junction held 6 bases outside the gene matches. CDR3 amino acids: CASSLEGLAGSGTQYF. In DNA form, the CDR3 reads TGCGCCAGCAGCTTGGAGGGACTAGCGGGGTCAGGGACCCAGTACTTC.

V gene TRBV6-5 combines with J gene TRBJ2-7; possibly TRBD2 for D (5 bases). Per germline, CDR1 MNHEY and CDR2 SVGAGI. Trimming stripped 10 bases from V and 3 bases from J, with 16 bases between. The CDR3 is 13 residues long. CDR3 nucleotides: TGTGCCACCCGACCCCCCGGGAACTACGAGCAGTACTTC. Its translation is CATRPPGNYEQYF.

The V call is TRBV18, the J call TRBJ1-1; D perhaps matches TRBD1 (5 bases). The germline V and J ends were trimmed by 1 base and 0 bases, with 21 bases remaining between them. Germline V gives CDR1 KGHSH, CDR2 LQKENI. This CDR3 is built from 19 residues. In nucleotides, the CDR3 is TGTGCCAGCTCACCACGCGGGAGGGGTGGAGCTTGGATGAACACTGAAGCTTTCTTT. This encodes CASSPRGRGGAWMNTEAFF.

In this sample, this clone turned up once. CDR3 residues: CASRSDRPGEQYF. The CDR3 DNA is TGTGCCAGCAGATCCGATCGGCCGGGGGAGCAGTACTTC. The chain links TRBV6-5 to TRBJ2-7, with a weak D call TRBD2 (5 bases). Germline V gives CDR1 MNHEY, CDR2 SVGAGI. Trimming left V 6 bases short and J 7 bases short, with 16 bases between. The CDR3 length is 13 residues.

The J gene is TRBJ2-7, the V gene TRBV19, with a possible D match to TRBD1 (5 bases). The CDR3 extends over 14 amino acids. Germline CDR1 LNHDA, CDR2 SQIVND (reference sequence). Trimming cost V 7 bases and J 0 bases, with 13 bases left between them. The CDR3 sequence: CASKAARDSYEQYF. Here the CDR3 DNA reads TGTGCCAGTAAGGCAGCCAGGGACTCCTACGAGCAGTACTTC.

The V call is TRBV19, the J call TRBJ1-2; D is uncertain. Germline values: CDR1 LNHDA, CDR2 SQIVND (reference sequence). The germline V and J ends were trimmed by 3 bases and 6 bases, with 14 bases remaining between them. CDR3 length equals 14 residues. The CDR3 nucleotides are TGTGCCAGTAGTATCGTTTTGACTTCGGATGGCTACACCTTC. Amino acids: CASSIVLTSDGYTF.

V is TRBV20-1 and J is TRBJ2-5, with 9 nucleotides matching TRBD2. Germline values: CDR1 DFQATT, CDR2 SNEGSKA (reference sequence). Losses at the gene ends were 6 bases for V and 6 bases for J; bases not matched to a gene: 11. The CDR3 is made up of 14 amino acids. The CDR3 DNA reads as TGCAGTGCCAGTAGCTTAGCGGGAGTAAAGACCCAGTACTTC. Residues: CSASSLAGVKTQYF.

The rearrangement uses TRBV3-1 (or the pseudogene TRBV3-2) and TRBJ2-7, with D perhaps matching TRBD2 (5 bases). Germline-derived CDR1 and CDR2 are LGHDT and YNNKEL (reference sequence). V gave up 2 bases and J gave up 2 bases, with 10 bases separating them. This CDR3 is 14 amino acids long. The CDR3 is CASSQIAHAYEQYF. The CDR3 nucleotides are TGTGCCAGCAGCCAAATAGCGCATGCCTACGAGCAGTACTTC.

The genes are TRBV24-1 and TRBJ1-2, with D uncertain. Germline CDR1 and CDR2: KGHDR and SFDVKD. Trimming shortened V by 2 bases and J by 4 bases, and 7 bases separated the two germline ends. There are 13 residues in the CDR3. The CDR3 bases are TGTGCCACCAGTGATTCCCCCTCCTATGGCTACACCTTC. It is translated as CATSDSPSYGYTF.